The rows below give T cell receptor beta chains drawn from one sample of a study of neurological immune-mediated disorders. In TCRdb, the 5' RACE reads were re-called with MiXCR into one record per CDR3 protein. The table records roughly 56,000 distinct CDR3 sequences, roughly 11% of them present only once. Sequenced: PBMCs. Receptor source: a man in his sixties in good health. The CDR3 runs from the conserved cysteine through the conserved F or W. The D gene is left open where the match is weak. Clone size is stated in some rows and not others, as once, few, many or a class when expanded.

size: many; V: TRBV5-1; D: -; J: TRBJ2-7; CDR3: CASSLRWGQVYEQYF; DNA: TGCGCCAGCAGCTTGCGGTGGGGGCAAGTCTACGAGCAGTACTTC
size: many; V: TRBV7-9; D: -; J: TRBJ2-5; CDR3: CASRTSREETQYF; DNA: TGTGCCAGCCGGACATCCCGAGAAGAGACCCAGTACTTC
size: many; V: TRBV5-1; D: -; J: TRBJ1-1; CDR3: CASSLYRSNTEAFF; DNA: TGCGCCAGCAGCTTGTACAGGTCGAACACTGAAGCTTTCTTT
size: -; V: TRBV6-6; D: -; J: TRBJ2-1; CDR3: CASSYGTSSGAYNEQFF; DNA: TGTGCCAGCAGTTACGGTACCTCAAGCGGAGCCTACAATGAGCAGTTCTTC
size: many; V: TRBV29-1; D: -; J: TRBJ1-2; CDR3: CSVEDTGGVGYGYTF; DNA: TGCAGCGTTGAAGATACCGGGGGCGTTGGGTATGGCTACACCTTC
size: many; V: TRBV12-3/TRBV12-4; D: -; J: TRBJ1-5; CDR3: CASREGLDQPQHF; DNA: TGTGCCAGCAGGGAGGGGCTGGATCAGCCCCAGCATTTT
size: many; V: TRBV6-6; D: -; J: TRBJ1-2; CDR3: CASRTEYGYTF; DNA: TGTGCCAGCCGGACGGAATATGGCTACACCTTC
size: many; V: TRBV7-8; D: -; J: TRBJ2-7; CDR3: CASSFGQGGSDYEQYF; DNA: TGTGCCAGCAGTTTTGGCCAGGGAGGTTCCGACTACGAGCAGTACTTC
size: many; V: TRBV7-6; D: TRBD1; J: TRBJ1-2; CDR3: CASSLEVTGDEDGYTF; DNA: TGTGCCAGCAGCTTAGAAGTAACAGGGGATGAGGATGGCTACACCTTC
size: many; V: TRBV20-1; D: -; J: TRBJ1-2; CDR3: CSANWDKPNYGYTF; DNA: TGCAGTGCTAATTGGGACAAACCTAACTATGGCTACACCTTC
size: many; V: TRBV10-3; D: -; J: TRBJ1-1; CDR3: CAISESTLTKEAFF; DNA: TGTGCCATCAGTGAGTCGACCCTTACAAAAGAAGCTTTCTTT
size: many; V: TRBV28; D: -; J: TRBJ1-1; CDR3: CASSFPGHMNTEAFF; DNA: TGTGCCAGCAGTTTCCCGGGACACATGAACACTGAAGCTTTCTTT
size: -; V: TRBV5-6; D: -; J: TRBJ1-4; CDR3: CASSLAPGAEKLFF; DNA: TGTGCCAGCAGCTTGGCACCAGGGGCTGAAAAACTGTTTTTT
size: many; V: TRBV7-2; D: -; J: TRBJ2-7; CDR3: CASSLAIRDTTSGYEQYF; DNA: TGTGCCAGCAGCTTAGCGATCCGGGACACCACTTCGGGGTACGAGCAGTACTTC
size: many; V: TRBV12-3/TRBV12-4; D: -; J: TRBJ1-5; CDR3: CASSLISNQPQHF; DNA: TGTGCCAGCAGTTTAATTAGCAATCAGCCCCAGCATTTT
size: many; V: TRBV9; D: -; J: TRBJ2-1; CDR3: CASSVGAGRPNEQFF; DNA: TGTGCCAGCAGCGTAGGGGCAGGGAGGCCGAATGAGCAGTTCTTC
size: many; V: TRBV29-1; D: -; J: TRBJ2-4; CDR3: CSVGQGGWAKNIQYF; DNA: TGCAGCGTTGGGCAGGGAGGATGGGCCAAAAACATTCAGTACTTC
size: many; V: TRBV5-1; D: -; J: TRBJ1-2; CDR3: CASSPPGTVYGYTF; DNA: TGCGCCAGCAGCCCGCCCGGGACGGTCTATGGCTACACCTTC
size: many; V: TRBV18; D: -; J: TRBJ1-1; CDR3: CASSPGRPDAEAFF; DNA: TGTGCCAGCTCACCGGGACGGCCCGACGCTGAAGCTTTCTTT
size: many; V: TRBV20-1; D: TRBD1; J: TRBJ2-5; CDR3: CSARGQGAGKTQYF; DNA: TGCAGTGCGAGAGGGCAGGGGGCCGGGAAGACCCAGTACTTC
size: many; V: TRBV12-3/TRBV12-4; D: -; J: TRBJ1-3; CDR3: CASSFGDGANTIYF; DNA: TGTGCCAGCAGTTTCGGGGACGGGGCAAACACCATATATTTT
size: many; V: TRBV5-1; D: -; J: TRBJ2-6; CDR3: CASSLVGQRALSGANVLTF; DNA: TGCGCCAGCAGCTTGGTCGGACAGAGGGCGCTCTCTGGGGCCAACGTCCTGACTTTC
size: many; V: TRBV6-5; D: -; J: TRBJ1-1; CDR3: CASSYSQSLNTEAFF; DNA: TGTGCCAGCAGTTACTCCCAGAGTCTGAACACTGAAGCTTTCTTT
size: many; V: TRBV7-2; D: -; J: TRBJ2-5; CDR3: CASSGGAGETQYF; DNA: TGTGCCAGCAGCGGGGGGGCCGGGGAGACCCAGTACTTC
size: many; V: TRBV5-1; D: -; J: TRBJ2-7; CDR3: CASSAIGLSTYEQYF; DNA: TGCGCCAGCAGCGCGATTGGCCTCTCGACTTACGAGCAGTACTTC
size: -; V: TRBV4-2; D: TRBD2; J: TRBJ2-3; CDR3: CARSQLQLAGGLGTDTQYF; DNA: TGTGCCAGAAGCCAACTGCAGCTAGCGGGGGGGCTTGGCACAGATACGCAGTATTTT
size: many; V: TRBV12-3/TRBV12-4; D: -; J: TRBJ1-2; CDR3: CASSPDTSGYTF; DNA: TGTGCCAGCAGTCCGGACACGTCCGGCTACACCTTC
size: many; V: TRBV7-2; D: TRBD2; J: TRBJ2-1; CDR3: CASSYSPPSGVYNEQFF; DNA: TGTGCCAGCAGCTACAGTCCCCCTAGCGGTGTGTACAATGAGCAGTTCTTC
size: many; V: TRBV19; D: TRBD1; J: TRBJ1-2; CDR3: CASSTGQGSEGYTF; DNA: TGTGCCAGTAGTACGGGACAGGGCTCGGAGGGCTACACCTTC
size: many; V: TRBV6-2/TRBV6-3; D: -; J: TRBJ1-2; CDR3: CASSYSFGGYTF; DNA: TGTGCCAGCAGTTACTCGTTTGGGGGCTACACCTTC
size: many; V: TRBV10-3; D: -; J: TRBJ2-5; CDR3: CAIRGSAEETQYF; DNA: TGTGCCATCAGGGGCAGCGCTGAAGAGACCCAGTACTTC
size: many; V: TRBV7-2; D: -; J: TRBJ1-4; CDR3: CASSLAGAHEKLFF; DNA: TGTGCCAGCAGCTTGGCAGGGGCACATGAAAAACTGTTTTTT
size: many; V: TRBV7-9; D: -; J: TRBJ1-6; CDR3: CASSRPVATAMNSPLHF; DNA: TGTGCCAGCAGCCGCCCGGTGGCGACAGCCATGAATTCACCCCTCCACTTT
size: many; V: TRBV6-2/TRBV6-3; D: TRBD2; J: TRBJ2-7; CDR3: CASSFPGLAGYEQYF; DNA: TGTGCCAGCAGTTTCCCGGGACTAGCGGGCTACGAGCAGTACTTC
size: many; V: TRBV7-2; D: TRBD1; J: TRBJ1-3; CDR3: CASSPTSTGGGFTIYF; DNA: TGTGCCAGCAGCCCGACCTCGACAGGGGGGGGGTTCACCATATATTTT
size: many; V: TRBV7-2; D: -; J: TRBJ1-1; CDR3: CASSSNRQPEIFF; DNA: TGTGCCAGCAGCTCAAATCGACAGCCTGAGATTTTCTTT
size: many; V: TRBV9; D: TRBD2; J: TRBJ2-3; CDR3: CASSLGRGGGTDTQYF; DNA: TGTGCCAGCAGCCTAGGGCGGGGGGGCGGCACAGATACGCAGTATTTT
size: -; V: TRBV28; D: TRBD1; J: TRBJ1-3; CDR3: CVSSLVLQGGFGNTIYF; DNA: TGTGTCAGCAGTTTGGTGCTCCAGGGGGGTTTTGGAAACACCATATATTTT
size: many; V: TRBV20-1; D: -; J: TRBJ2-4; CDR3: CSPYNDGKNIQYF; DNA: TGCAGTCCTTATAACGACGGAAAAAACATTCAGTACTTC
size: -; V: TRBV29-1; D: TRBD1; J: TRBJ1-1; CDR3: CSVGQGVMNTEAFF; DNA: TGCAGCGTGGGACAGGGAGTTATGAACACTGAAGCTTTCTTT
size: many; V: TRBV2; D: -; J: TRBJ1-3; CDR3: CASSDSGSGNTIYF; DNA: TGTGCCAGCAGTGATTCAGGATCTGGAAACACCATATATTTT
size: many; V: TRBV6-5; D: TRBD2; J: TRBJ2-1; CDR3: CASSYSLAGGGNEQFF; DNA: TGTGCCAGCAGTTACTCCCTAGCGGGGGGGGGGAATGAGCAGTTCTTC
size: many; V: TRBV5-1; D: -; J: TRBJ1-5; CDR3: CASSLGFRGNQPQHF; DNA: TGCGCCAGCAGCTTGGGCTTTAGGGGCAATCAGCCCCAGCATTTT
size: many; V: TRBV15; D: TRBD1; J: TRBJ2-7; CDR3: CATSSRDRGSYEQYF; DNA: TGTGCCACCAGCAGCCGGGACAGGGGATCCTACGAGCAGTACTTC
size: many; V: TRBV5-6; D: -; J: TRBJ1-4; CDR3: CASSLTGFNEKLFF; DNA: TGTGCCAGCAGCTTGACAGGATTTAATGAAAAACTGTTTTTT
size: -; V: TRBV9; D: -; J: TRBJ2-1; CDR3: CASSVGLAESSYNEQFF; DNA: TGTGCCAGCAGCGTAGGATTAGCGGAGAGCTCCTACAATGAGCAGTTCTTC
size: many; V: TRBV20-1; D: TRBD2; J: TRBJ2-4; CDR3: CSARDRLAGVIQYF; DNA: TGCAGTGCTAGAGATCGGCTAGCGGGGGTCATTCAGTACTTC
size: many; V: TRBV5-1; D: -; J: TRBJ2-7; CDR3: CASSLGTELEQYF; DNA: TGCGCCAGCAGCTTGGGGACGGAGCTAGAGCAGTACTTC
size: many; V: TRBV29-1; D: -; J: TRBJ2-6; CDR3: CSARRSGANVLTF; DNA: TGCAGCGCCCGACGCTCTGGGGCCAACGTCCTGACTTTC
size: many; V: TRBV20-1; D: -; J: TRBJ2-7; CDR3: CSATGDRNPYEQYF; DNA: TGCAGTGCTACCGGAGACCGGAACCCCTACGAGCAGTACTTC
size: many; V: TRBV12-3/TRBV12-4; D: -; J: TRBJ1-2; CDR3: CASAREGVVYGYTF; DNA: TGTGCCAGCGCAAGGGAAGGGGTTGTCTACGGCTACACCTTC
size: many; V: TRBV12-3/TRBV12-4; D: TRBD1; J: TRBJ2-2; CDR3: CASNPGQTNTGELFF; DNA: TGTGCCAGCAACCCGGGACAGACGAACACCGGGGAGCTGTTTTTT
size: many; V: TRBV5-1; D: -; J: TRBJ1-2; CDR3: CASSLDSGYGYTF; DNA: TGCGCCAGCAGCTTGGATAGCGGCTATGGCTACACCTTC
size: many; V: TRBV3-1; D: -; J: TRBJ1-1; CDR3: CASSQNTEAFF; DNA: TGTGCCAGCAGCCAGAACACTGAAGCTTTCTTT
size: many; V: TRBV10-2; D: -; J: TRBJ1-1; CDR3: CASSESGGYEAFF; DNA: TGCGCCAGCAGTGAGTCTGGGGGGTATGAAGCTTTCTTT
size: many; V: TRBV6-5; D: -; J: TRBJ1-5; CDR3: CASSYSALPANQPQHF; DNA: TGTGCCAGCAGTTACTCCGCGTTGCCGGCAAATCAGCCCCAGCATTTT
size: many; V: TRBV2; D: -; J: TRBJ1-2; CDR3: CASSEADGLGGYTF; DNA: TGTGCCAGCAGTGAAGCGGACGGTCTGGGTGGCTACACCTTC
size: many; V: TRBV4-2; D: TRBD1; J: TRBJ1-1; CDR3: CASSIKTGEDTEAFF; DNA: TGTGCCAGCAGCATTAAGACAGGGGAGGACACTGAAGCTTTCTTT
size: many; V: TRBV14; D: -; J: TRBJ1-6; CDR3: CASSQGQGNNSPLHF; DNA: TGTGCCAGCAGCCAGGGTCAGGGCAACAATTCACCCCTCCACTTT